The rows below give T cell receptor beta chains drawn from one sample of a study of regulatory T cells in long-lasting Graves disease. TCRdb redid the calling of the multiplex PCR reads with MiXCR, one entry per CDR3 protein. This sample yields roughly 430,000 distinct CDR3 sequences, of which approximately 22% are seen a single time; 14% belongs to the top ten. This specimen consisted of peripheral blood mononuclear cells (PBMCs), obtained when the disease was refractory, from a patient treated with antithyroid drugs. Receptors were obtained from a female donor with Graves disease. The CDR3 runs from the conserved cysteine through the conserved F or W. Size is stated for part of the rows, as once, few or many counts, or as a class when the clone is expanded.

size,V,J,CDR3
NA,TRBV25-1,TRBJ2-3,CASSEKLADSTDTQYF
NA,TRBV5-1,TRBJ2-2,CASSFPGANTGELFF
many,TRBV29-1,TRBJ2-7,CSVTLRGRAPYEQYF
NA,TRBV6-1,TRBJ2-3,CASSKGLGGTDTQYF
once,TRBV20-1,TRBJ1-5,CSARDGPGQGLQPQHF
many,TRBV12-3/TRBV12-4,TRBJ2-7,CASSYTGFSYEQYF
few,TRBV6-5,TRBJ2-3,CASSYDRRMQYF
many,TRBV7-3,TRBJ2-2,CASSPTAGDGELFF
NA,TRBV5-1,TRBJ2-7,CASSSKLASGPTYEQYF
NA,TRBV29-1,TRBJ2-7,CSVEERLPSYEQYF
few,TRBV6-5,TRBJ1-1,CASSYGGANTEAFF
NA,TRBV11-2,TRBJ2-1,CASSLTSGPGSEQFF
many,TRBV18,TRBJ2-4,CASSPVRGIPKNIQYF
NA,TRBV28,TRBJ1-3,CASSLRGLSGNTIYF
NA,TRBV20-1,TRBJ1-4,CSAQTGGSATNEKLFF
NA,TRBV20-1,TRBJ2-2,CSALKGFHPNTGELFF
once,TRBV28,TRBJ2-1,CASSLTDRGNEQFF
many,TRBV7-8,TRBJ2-5,CASSLLAGQETQYF
many,TRBV3-1,TRBJ1-6,CASSPSRPLGNSPLHF
few,TRBV3-1,TRBJ2-7,CASSQDLRSYEQYF
NA,TRBV28,TRBJ2-2,CASSHTAGTGELFF
NA,TRBV20-1,TRBJ2-1,CSAILQGANNEQFF
NA,TRBV2,TRBJ1-1,CASSENRGPPTEAFF
many,TRBV6-2/TRBV6-3,TRBJ2-7,CASSYSGRGAYEQYF
few,TRBV11-3,TRBJ1-5,CASSSDRGPQHF
few,TRBV2,TRBJ2-3,CATPVIAGADTQYF
many,TRBV7-8,TRBJ2-7,CASSPETSGRANYEQYF
many,TRBV6-1,TRBJ1-1,CASNGGREAFF
NA,TRBV7-3,TRBJ2-2,CASSPGTEATGELFF
NA,TRBV5-6,TRBJ2-7,CASSWGQGTNEQYF
many,TRBV15,TRBJ1-1,CATSRAGSRFEEAFF
few,TRBV20-1,TRBJ2-7,CSARGISGYYEQYF
NA,TRBV28,TRBJ1-3,CASRSGFSGNTIYF
NA,TRBV5-1,TRBJ2-5,CASNWGETQYF
NA,TRBV4-1,TRBJ1-1,CASSQEEGRNTEAFF
NA,TRBV6-1,TRBJ2-7,CASKPILGSLYEQYF
many,TRBV7-8,TRBJ2-7,CASSSLAHSYEQYF
many,TRBV6-1,TRBJ2-4,CATKPGEELAKNIQYF
NA,TRBV20-1,TRBJ2-7,CSARVIKGEQYF
few,TRBV24-1,TRBJ2-1,CATSRMAGGERDSYNEQFF
many,TRBV10-3,TRBJ2-7,CAISGADNSYEQYF
many,TRBV4-1,TRBJ1-1,CASSQVRTPNTEAFF
few,TRBV15,TRBJ2-7,CATSDRDRYYEQYF
many,TRBV11-2,TRBJ2-5,CASSLVYGAETQYF
few,TRBV29-1,TRBJ1-1,CSVDDMNTEAFF
NA,TRBV6-2/TRBV6-3,TRBJ2-2,CASSASLAGGKYGGELFF
NA,TRBV10-2,TRBJ2-2,CASSEGGSGELFF
few,TRBV7-2,TRBJ2-5,CASSLRAEETQYF
once,TRBV2,NA,CASRPLEYEQFF
many,TRBV28,TRBJ2-2,CASSTRLAGGNTGELFF
many,TRBV2,TRBJ2-7,CASKSYEQYF
NA,TRBV2,TRBJ2-7,CASSDPSGSSEQYF
many,TRBV7-9,TRBJ1-2,CASSPQGAYGYTF
many,TRBV28,TRBJ2-7,CASTTRVLTYEQYF
NA,TRBV29-1,TRBJ2-4,CSVVENKNIQYF
NA,TRBV29-1,TRBJ2-1,CSVEDSRQGAEQFF